This is a list of T cell receptor beta chains from one sample in a study of T cell responses to AZD1222 COVID-19 vaccine. Only in-frame clones appear in the TCRdb table, and some are missing; sequencing was by immunoSEQ multiplex PCR. The sample holds approximately 190,000 clones, around 92% seen once. This material consisted of peripheral blood, taken on day 0 of AZD1222 vaccination. The receptor source for this set is an adult in good health. The CDR3 runs from the conserved cysteine through the conserved F or W. The D gene is left open where the match is weak. Rows give clone size only sometimes, using once, few, many, or a class for an expanded clone.

clone size: once; V gene: TRBV21-1; D gene: -; J gene: TRBJ1-4; CDR3 protein: CASSKPRLTRTNEKLFF; CDR3 DNA: TGTGCCAGCAGCAAACCTAGACTGACCCGGACTAATGAAAAACTGTTTTTT
clone size: -; V gene: TRBV5-8; D gene: -; J gene: TRBJ1-3; CDR3 protein: CASSLTGITGNTIYF; CDR3 DNA: TGTGCCAGCAGCTTGACAGGCATAACTGGAAACACCATATATTTT
clone size: once; V gene: TRBV6-2/TRBV6-3; D gene: -; J gene: TRBJ2-7; CDR3 protein: CASSYRLGGPAYEQYF; CDR3 DNA: TGTGCCAGCAGTTACCGTTTGGGGGGGCCAGCCTACGAGCAGTACTTC
clone size: -; V gene: TRBV18; D gene: -; J gene: TRBJ1-2; CDR3 protein: CASSPTGINGYTF; CDR3 DNA: TGTGCCAGCTCACCAACGGGGATCAATGGCTACACCTTC
clone size: -; V gene: TRBV19; D gene: -; J gene: TRBJ1-4; CDR3 protein: CASSISATNEKLFF; CDR3 DNA: TGTGCCAGTAGTATATCCGCAACTAATGAAAAACTGTTTTTT
clone size: -; V gene: TRBV5-6; D gene: -; J gene: TRBJ2-2; CDR3 protein: CASSLGGTNTGELFF; CDR3 DNA: TGTGCCAGCAGCTTGGGGGGCACGAACACCGGGGAGCTGTTTTTT
clone size: -; V gene: TRBV4-2; D gene: TRBD1; J gene: TRBJ1-6; CDR3 protein: CASSQDPSGGVNSPLHF; CDR3 DNA: TGTGCCAGCAGCCAAGATCCGTCAGGGGGTGTTAATTCACCCCTCCACTTT
clone size: once; V gene: TRBV6-6; D gene: -; J gene: TRBJ1-1; CDR3 protein: CASNKKEDTEAFF; CDR3 DNA: TGTGCCAGCAACAAGAAGGAGGACACTGAAGCTTTCTTT
clone size: -; V gene: TRBV23-1; D gene: -; J gene: TRBJ1-5; CDR3 protein: CASSQSRGCQPQHF; CDR3 DNA: TGCGCCAGCAGTCAATCTCGGGGTTGTCAGCCCCAGCATTTT
clone size: -; V gene: TRBV2; D gene: -; J gene: TRBJ1-6; CDR3 protein: CASIQTVADPLHF; CDR3 DNA: TGTGCCAGCATCCAGACCGTAGCAGATCCCCTCCACTTT
clone size: -; V gene: TRBV9; D gene: -; J gene: TRBJ2-7; CDR3 protein: CASSVAGLPIYEQYF; CDR3 DNA: TGTGCCAGCAGCGTAGCGGGACTCCCGATCTACGAGCAGTACTTC
clone size: -; V gene: TRBV7-2; D gene: -; J gene: TRBJ2-5; CDR3 protein: CASSASQETQYF; CDR3 DNA: TGTGCCAGCAGCGCCAGCCAAGAGACCCAGTACTTC
clone size: few; V gene: TRBV2; D gene: -; J gene: TRBJ2-5; CDR3 protein: CASSVVFGGRETQYF; CDR3 DNA: TGTGCCAGCAGTGTAGTGTTCGGGGGAAGGGAGACCCAGTACTTC
clone size: -; V gene: TRBV5-4; D gene: -; J gene: TRBJ2-6; CDR3 protein: CASSLQGPGANVLTF; CDR3 DNA: TGTGCCAGCAGCTTACAGGGTCCTGGGGCCAACGTCCTGACTTTC
clone size: -; V gene: TRBV24-1; D gene: -; J gene: TRBJ1-5; CDR3 protein: CATSGEGNQPQHF; CDR3 DNA: TGTGCCACCAGTGGTGAAGGGAATCAGCCCCAGCATTTT
clone size: -; V gene: TRBV11-2; D gene: -; J gene: TRBJ2-7; CDR3 protein: CASSLRRTDYEQYF; CDR3 DNA: TGTGCCAGCAGCTTAAGGCGGACAGACTACGAGCAGTACTTC
clone size: -; V gene: TRBV5-1; D gene: TRBD1; J gene: TRBJ1-1; CDR3 protein: CASSTGTVKTEAFF; CDR3 DNA: TGCGCCAGCAGCACCGGGACAGTTAAGACTGAAGCTTTCTTT
clone size: -; V gene: TRBV5-4; D gene: -; J gene: TRBJ2-5; CDR3 protein: CASSFQGGGETQYF; CDR3 DNA: TGTGCCAGCAGCTTCCAGGGAGGGGGAGAGACCCAGTACTTC
clone size: -; V gene: TRBV6-5; D gene: -; J gene: TRBJ1-2; CDR3 protein: CASSFRAHYGYTF; CDR3 DNA: TGTGCCAGCAGTTTCCGGGCACACTATGGCTACACCTTC
clone size: -; V gene: TRBV18; D gene: -; J gene: TRBJ1-3; CDR3 protein: CASSSGNKPSGNTIYF; CDR3 DNA: TGTGCCAGCTCCAGCGGAAACAAACCCTCTGGAAACACCATATATTTT
clone size: -; V gene: TRBV20-1; D gene: -; J gene: TRBJ2-3; CDR3 protein: CSAKSSLF; CDR3 DNA: TGCAGTGCTAAGTCTAGCCTTTTT
clone size: -; V gene: TRBV2; D gene: TRBD1; J gene: TRBJ2-3; CDR3 protein: CASRRDRPSTDTQYF; CDR3 DNA: TGTGCCAGCAGGAGGGACAGGCCAAGCACAGATACGCAGTATTTT
clone size: few; V gene: TRBV6-1; D gene: -; J gene: TRBJ1-5; CDR3 protein: CASSEAMGQAQPQHF; CDR3 DNA: TGTGCCAGCAGTGAAGCGATGGGGCAGGCTCAGCCCCAGCATTTT
clone size: -; V gene: TRBV6-6; D gene: -; J gene: TRBJ2-2; CDR3 protein: CASSSQPPGAGELFF; CDR3 DNA: TGTGCCAGCAGCTCCCAGCCTCCGGGGGCAGGGGAGCTGTTTTTT
clone size: -; V gene: TRBV29-1; D gene: TRBD1; J gene: TRBJ1-2; CDR3 protein: CSVQDREYGYTF; CDR3 DNA: TGCAGCGTTCAGGACAGGGAGTATGGCTACACCTTC
clone size: once; V gene: TRBV7-2; D gene: TRBD1; J gene: TRBJ1-5; CDR3 protein: CASSLWGTGDQPQHF; CDR3 DNA: TGTGCCAGCAGCCTATGGGGAACAGGGGATCAGCCCCAGCATTTT
clone size: -; V gene: TRBV11-2; D gene: -; J gene: TRBJ1-6; CDR3 protein: CASNRRQTYNSPLHF; CDR3 DNA: TGTGCCAGCAACCGGCGGCAGACCTATAATTCACCCCTCCACTTT
clone size: -; V gene: TRBV7-9; D gene: -; J gene: TRBJ1-5; CDR3 protein: CASSPGGGFQPQHF; CDR3 DNA: TGTGCCAGCAGCCCGGGGGGGGGTTTTCAGCCCCAGCATTTT
clone size: -; V gene: TRBV7-9; D gene: -; J gene: TRBJ2-3; CDR3 protein: CASSTPRVDTQYF; CDR3 DNA: TGTGCCAGCAGTACGCCCCGGGTAGATACGCAGTATTTT
clone size: few; V gene: TRBV2; D gene: -; J gene: TRBJ2-5; CDR3 protein: CASRKGGTEQETQYF; CDR3 DNA: TGTGCCAGCAGAAAGGGGGGGACAGAACAAGAGACCCAGTACTTC
clone size: -; V gene: TRBV6-5; D gene: -; J gene: TRBJ1-2; CDR3 protein: CASSPRAGPNYGYTF; CDR3 DNA: TGTGCCAGCAGTCCACGAGCCGGGCCAAACTATGGCTACACCTTC
clone size: -; V gene: TRBV27; D gene: -; J gene: TRBJ2-2; CDR3 protein: CASSGRAYTGELFF; CDR3 DNA: TGTGCCAGCAGTGGTAGGGCCTACACCGGGGAGCTGTTTTTT
clone size: -; V gene: TRBV13; D gene: -; J gene: TRBJ1-2; CDR3 protein: CASSLSGYGYTF; CDR3 DNA: TGTGCCAGCAGCTTAAGCGGATATGGCTACACCTTC
clone size: -; V gene: TRBV9; D gene: -; J gene: TRBJ1-2; CDR3 protein: CASSTTGAGYYGYTF; CDR3 DNA: TGTGCCAGCAGCACCACAGGAGCCGGGTACTATGGCTACACCTTC
clone size: -; V gene: TRBV7-9; D gene: -; J gene: TRBJ1-2; CDR3 protein: CASREGQQSGYTF; CDR3 DNA: TGTGCCAGCAGAGAAGGACAGCAGAGTGGCTACACCTTC
clone size: -; V gene: TRBV5-5; D gene: -; J gene: TRBJ2-6; CDR3 protein: CASSLLRSGANVLTF; CDR3 DNA: TGTGCCAGCAGCTTGTTGCGCTCTGGGGCCAACGTCCTGACTTTC